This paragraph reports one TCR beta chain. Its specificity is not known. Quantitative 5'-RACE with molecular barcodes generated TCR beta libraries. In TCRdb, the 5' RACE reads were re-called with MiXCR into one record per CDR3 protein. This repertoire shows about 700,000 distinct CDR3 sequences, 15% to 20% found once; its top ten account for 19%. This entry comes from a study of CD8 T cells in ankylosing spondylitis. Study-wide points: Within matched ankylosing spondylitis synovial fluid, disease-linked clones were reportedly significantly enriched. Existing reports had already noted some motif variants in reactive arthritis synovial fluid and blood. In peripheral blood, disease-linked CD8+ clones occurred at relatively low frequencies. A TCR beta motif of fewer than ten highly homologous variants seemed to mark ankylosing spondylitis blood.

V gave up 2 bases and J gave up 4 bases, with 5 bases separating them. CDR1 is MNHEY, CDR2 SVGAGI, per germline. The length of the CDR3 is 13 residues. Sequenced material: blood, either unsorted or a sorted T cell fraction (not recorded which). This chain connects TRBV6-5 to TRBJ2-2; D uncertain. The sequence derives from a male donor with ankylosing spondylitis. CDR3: CASSYTATGELFF. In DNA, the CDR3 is TGTGCCAGCAGTTACACAGCCACCGGGGAGCTGTTTTTT.